This T cell receptor beta chain is from a study of CD8 T cells in Susac syndrome. Broader study findings: TCR sequencing and HLA analysis covered a relatively small number of individuals.

As regards this clonotype: Antigen: not known.

RNA, at about 0.45 to 1 ug, was reverse transcribed with random hexamers. Amplification of TCR beta CDR3 used immunoSEQ multiplex PCR across 54 Vbeta and 13 Jbeta. From the immunoSEQ multiplex PCR reads, TCRdb called clonotypes with MiXCR, one entry per CDR3 protein. This table has approximately 170,000 distinct CDR3 sequences, about 90% appearing once. CDR3 length: 14 residues. CDR1 and CDR2 from the germline V gene are SGHRS and YFSETQ. V lost 4 bases and J 5 bases, leaving 16 bases between the germline ends. Sequencing of TCR beta was carried out in blood CD8+ and CD4+ T cells. Bulk CD8+ and CD4+ cells came from magnetic negative isolation; CD8+ TEMRA by FACS.

This receptor was identified in a human donor in good health. Material for sequencing was CD4+ T cells from PBMCs. The rearrangement joins TRBV5-1 to TRBJ2-7; D tentatively reads TRBD1 or TRBD2 (5 bases each). The CDR3 sequence is CASSRAGTYDEQYF. CDR3 bases: TGCGCCAGCAGCCGGGCCGGGACCTACGACGAGCAGTACTTC. Drawing the rest from reference TRBV5-1 and TRBJ2-7, the complete variable domain is KAGVTQTPRYLIKTRGQQVTLSCSPISGHRSVSWYQQTPGQGLQFLFEYFSETQRNKGNFPGRFSGRQFSNSRSEMNVSTLELGDSALYLCASSRAGTYDEQYFGPGTRLTVT.